Following are 23 T cell receptor beta chains from one sample sequenced in a study of cytomegalovirus exposure and HLA in healthy donors. Primers: 60 Vbeta forward and 13 Jbeta reverse. The repertoire was sequenced with immunoSEQ multiplex PCR; TCRdb's copy has only in-frame clones and lacks some. The sample holds roughly 120,000 clones, 80% seen once. Sequencing was performed on PBMCs. Receptors were obtained from a man aged 45 to 65 in good health and CMV-seronegative.

V usage is TRBV7-9 and J usage is TRBJ1-5, with 9 bases matching TRBD1. Germline lookup yields CDR1 SEHNR and CDR2 FQNEAQ (reference sequence). V trimming: 3 bases; J trimming: 5 bases; junction bases outside the gene matches: 2. This CDR3 is built from 14 residues. CDR3 loop: CASSLTGGHQPQHF. The CDR3 nucleotides are TGTGCCAGCAGCTTGACAGGGGGGCATCAGCCCCAGCATTTT.

The rearrangement joins TRBV5-8 to TRBJ2-5; 8 bases match TRBD1. Germline assignment: CDR1 SGHTS and CDR2 YDEGEE. The CDR3 length is 16 residues. V shed 4 bases and J 4 bases; nucleotides not matched to a gene: 12. CDR3 protein: CASSPPGTGRRETQYF. For the CDR3, the DNA is TGTGCCAGCAGCCCGCCGGGGACAGGCCGAAGAGAGACCCAGTACTTC.

The V and J genes are TRBV6-6 and TRBJ2-1; 10 bases map to TRBD1. V trimming: 9 bases; J trimming: 7 bases; junction bases outside the gene matches: 9. The CDR3 totals 14 residues. The germline V gene has CDR1 MNHNY and CDR2 SVGAGI (reference sequence). CDR3 nucleotide sequence: TGTGCCAGTTCCCGGACAGGGGGTAAGAATGAGCAGTTCTTC. It is translated as CASSRTGGKNEQFF.

The rearrangement links TRBV13 to TRBJ2-3; D is perhaps TRBD1 (5 bases). V was shortened by 8 bases and J by 0 bases, with 18 bases between the two germline ends. Per germline, CDR1 PRHDT and CDR2 FYEKMQ (reference sequence). The CDR3 has 16 amino acids. The CDR3 bases are TGTGCCAGCGAACACAACTATGACAGCAGCACAGATACGCAGTATTTT. It is translated as CASEHNYDSSTDTQYF.

The rearrangement joins TRBV25-1 to TRBJ2-7, with D possibly TRBD2 on 6 matching bases. Germline assignment: CDR1 MGHDK and CDR2 SYGVNS. Trimming took off 4 bases at V and 2 bases at J, with 9 bases between the two ends. The CDR3 has 13 residues. This CDR3 is CASSVGEAYEQYF. CDR3 nucleotides: TGTGCCAGCAGTGTAGGGGAGGCCTACGAGCAGTACTTC.

The chain links TRBV9 to TRBJ1-1, with D unclear. Germline lookup yields CDR1 SGDLS and CDR2 YYNGEE. The CDR3 loop spans 15 amino acids. Trimming cost V 4 bases and J 4 bases, with 17 bases left between them. CDR3 coding DNA: TGTGCCAGCAGCCAGCTCGGGGTGGAGGGCACTGAAGCTTTCTTT. Protein: CASSQLGVEGTEAFF.

The chain joins TRBV5-4 to TRBJ2-3; possible D gene TRBD2, 5 bases. The CDR3 runs to 15 residues. V dropped 4 bases and J dropped 3 bases, with 15 bases sitting between them. The germline gives CDR1 SGHNT, CDR2 YYREEE (reference sequence). The chain's CDR3 is CASSPTISGTDTQYF. The CDR3 DNA follows: TGTGCCAGCAGCCCCACCATTTCGGGGACAGATACGCAGTATTTT.

This sequence joins TRBV19 and TRBJ1-1; D possibly corresponds to TRBD1 (5 bases). There are 14 residues in the CDR3. V lost 3 bases, J lost 3 bases, and 11 bases lay in between. CDR1 LNHDA and CDR2 SQIVND come from the germline V gene (reference sequence). Written as DNA, the CDR3 is TGTGCCAGTAGTATTAGGGGCAGGGACACTGAAGCTTTCTTT. It yields the protein CASSIRGRDTEAFF.

This clone was observed a single time. The V gene is TRBV6-1, the J gene TRBJ2-7; 11 nucleotides align to TRBD1. After removal of 4 bases from V and 5 bases from J, the junction contained 4 bases not matched to a gene. Per the germline V gene, CDR1 is MNHNS and CDR2 is SASEGT. The CDR3 has 14 amino acids. CDR3 sequence (DNA): TGTGCCAGCAGTGGTCTGGGACAGGGGGACGAGCAGTACTTC. This gives the protein CASSGLGQGDEQYF.

The chain couples TRBV6-5 to TRBJ1-1; D possibly corresponds to TRBD1 (6 bases). CDR3 length: 13 residues. V lost 4 bases and J 3 bases, leaving 9 bases between the germline ends. Germline CDR1 MNHEY, CDR2 SVGAGI. This CDR3 reads CASSSDSYTEAFF. CDR3 bases: TGTGCCAGCAGTTCGGACAGTTACACTGAAGCTTTCTTT.

This sequence joins TRBV29-1 and TRBJ2-5, with a weak D call TRBD2 (5 bases). Germline loops: CDR1 SQVTM, CDR2 ANQGSEA. The CDR3 is 12 residues long. Trimming removed 1 base from V and 11 bases from J, with 14 bases in between. The CDR3 reads CSVEGYGVEQYF. The CDR3 bases are TGCAGCGTTGAAGGGTACGGGGTGGAGCAGTACTTC.

There are a few counts of this clone. The CDR3 DNA reads as TGTGCCAGCAGCCCTTATACGGGGCAGGGGGCTTATACGCAGTATTTT. It translates to CASSPYTGQGAYTQYF. J is TRBJ2-3 and V is TRBV14, with 8 positions matching TRBD1. This CDR3 has 16 amino acids. CDR1 and CDR2 (germline): SGHDN, FVKESK. V gave up 4 bases and J gave up 7 bases; unmatched junction bases: 13. The full variable domain, rest sourced from reference TRBV14 and TRBJ2-3, is EAGVTQFPSHSVIEKGQTVTLRCDPISGHDNLYWYRRVMGKEIKFLLHFVKESKQDESGMPNNRFLAERTGGTYSTLKVQPAELEDSGVYFCASSPYTGQGAYTQYFGPGTRLTVL.

The rearrangement links TRBV4-1 to TRBJ2-3, with TRBD2 matching 11 bases. V was clipped by 4 bases and J by 6 bases; unmatched bases: 6. This CDR3 contains 15 residues. The germline gives CDR1 MGHRA, CDR2 YSYEKL. CDR3 DNA sequence: TGCGCCAGCAGCCGGACTAGCGGGTACAAGGATACGCAGTATTTT. This gives the protein CASSRTSGYKDTQYF.

The V and J genes are TRBV9 and TRBJ2-1; 15 bases are shared with TRBD2. CDR3 size: 17 residues. V shed 4 bases and J 6 bases; nucleotides not matched to a gene: 8. Germline V CDR1 and CDR2: SGDLS, YYNGEE. The CDR3 reads CASSLGLAGGQGNEQFF. The CDR3 DNA is TGTGCCAGCAGCCTAGGACTAGCGGGGGGGCAGGGCAATGAGCAGTTCTTC.

The rearrangement links TRBV27 to TRBJ2-1; 8 nucleotides align to TRBD2. V lost 2 bases and J lost 6; bases outside the gene matches: 9. The length of the CDR3 is 16 residues. Germline V CDR1 and CDR2: MNHEY, SMNVEV (reference sequence). The chain's CDR3 is CASSLPGTRPGNEQFF. The CDR3, as DNA: TGTGCCAGCAGTTTACCCGGGACTAGGCCCGGCAATGAGCAGTTCTTC.

V is TRBV5-1 and J is TRBJ2-7; TRBD2 is a possible D gene (6 bases). Trimming cost V 0 bases and J 2 bases, with 9 bases left between them. The CDR3 totals 14 residues. Germline loops: CDR1 SGHRS, CDR2 YFSETQ. CDR3 sequence (DNA): TGCGCCAGCAGCTTGGTCACGGGGGCCTACGAGCAGTACTTC. Translating it yields CASSLVTGAYEQYF.

This sequence joins TRBV14 and TRBJ2-7; a weak D match, TRBD1 (5 bases). The germline V gene has CDR1 SGHDN and CDR2 FVKESK. CDR3 length: 14 residues. Trimming left V 1 base short and J 5 bases short, with 12 bases between. The CDR3 nucleotides are TGTGCCAGCAGCCAAGGGCAGGGAAGCCACGAGCAGTACTTC. This sequence encodes CASSQGQGSHEQYF.

The J gene is TRBJ2-3, the V gene TRBV30; the D gene is possibly TRBD1 (5 bases). Germline CDR1 and CDR2: GTSNPN and SVGIG (reference sequence). The V end was cut by 1 base, the J end by 2 bases, with 7 bases between. This CDR3 is built from 13 residues. CDR3 sequence: CAWSARVTDTQYF. CDR3 nucleotide sequence: TGTGCCTGGAGTGCCAGGGTCACAGATACGCAGTATTTT. Full variable domain (remainder filled in from reference TRBV30 and TRBJ2-3): SQTIHQWPATLVQPVGSPLSLECTVEGTSNPNLYWYRQAAGRGLQLLFYSVGIGQISSEVPQNLSASRPQDRQFILSSKKLLLSDSGFYLCAWSARVTDTQYFGPGTRLTVL.

The chain has TRBV9 and TRBJ1-2, with D possibly TRBD1 on 6 matching bases. Trimming shortened V by 0 bases and J by 4 bases, and 13 bases separated the two germline ends. In germline, CDR1 is SGDLS, CDR2 YYNGEE. This CDR3 is built from 15 residues. The DNA of the CDR3 is TGTGCCAGCAGCGTAGCTCTGGGGGCCAGCTATGGCTACACCTTC. Translation gives CASSVALGASYGYTF.

This clone was picked up one time. The chain carries TRBV29-1 and TRBJ1-5; 7 bases fit TRBD1. V lost 4 bases to trimming and J lost 1 base; unmatched junction nucleotides: 4. This CDR3 has 14 residues. Germline assignment: CDR1 SQVTM and CDR2 ANQGSEA. The CDR3 loop reads CSVAKGQSNQPQHF. DNA of the CDR3: TGCAGCGTTGCAAAGGGACAGAGCAATCAGCCCCAGCATTTT.

The chain's CDR3 is CASSLGTAKEKLFF. The CDR3 bases are TGTGCCAGCAGCCTCGGGACAGCAAAAGAAAAACTGTTTTTT. This chain links TRBV11-1 with TRBJ1-4; 7 nucleotides align to TRBD1. Trimming took 5 bases from V and 8 from J; bases not matched to a gene: 8. CDR3 length: 14 amino acids. Germline V gene lookup returns CDR1 SGHAT and CDR2 FQDESV (reference sequence).

This rearrangement joins TRBV7-3 to TRBJ2-1; D is unresolved. V dropped 0 bases and J dropped 0 bases, with 9 bases sitting between them. CDR1 and CDR2 (germline): SGHTA, FQGTGA. The CDR3 totals 16 residues. For the CDR3, the DNA is TGTGCCAGCAGCTTAACCGCTAGGAGCTCCTACAATGAGCAGTTCTTC. Translated, it gives CASSLTARSSYNEQFF.

The V and J genes are TRBV7-8 and TRBJ1-5; possibly TRBD1 for D (5 bases). Germline V gene data show CDR1 as SGHVS and CDR2 as FQNEAQ. V was shortened by 1 base and J by 11 bases, with 15 bases between the two germline ends. The CDR3 is 14 residues long. DNA for the CDR3: TGTGCCAGCAGCTTAGAGAGCCGCCCGGGGGCCCAGCATTTT. It encodes CASSLESRPGAQHF.